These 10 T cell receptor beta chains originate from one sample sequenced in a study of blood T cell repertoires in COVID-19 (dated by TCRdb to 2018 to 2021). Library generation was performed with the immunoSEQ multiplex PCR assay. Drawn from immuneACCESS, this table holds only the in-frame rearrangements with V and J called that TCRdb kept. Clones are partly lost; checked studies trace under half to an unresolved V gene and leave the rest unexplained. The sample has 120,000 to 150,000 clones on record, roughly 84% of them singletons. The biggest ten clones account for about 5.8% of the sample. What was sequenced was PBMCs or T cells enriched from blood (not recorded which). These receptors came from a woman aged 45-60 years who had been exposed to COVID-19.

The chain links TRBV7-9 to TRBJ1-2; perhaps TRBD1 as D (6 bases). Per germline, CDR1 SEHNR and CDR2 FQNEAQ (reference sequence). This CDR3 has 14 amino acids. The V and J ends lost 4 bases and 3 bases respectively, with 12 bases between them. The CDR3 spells CASSYQGPDYGYTF. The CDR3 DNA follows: TGTGCCAGCAGCTATCAGGGGCCTGACTATGGCTACACCTTC.

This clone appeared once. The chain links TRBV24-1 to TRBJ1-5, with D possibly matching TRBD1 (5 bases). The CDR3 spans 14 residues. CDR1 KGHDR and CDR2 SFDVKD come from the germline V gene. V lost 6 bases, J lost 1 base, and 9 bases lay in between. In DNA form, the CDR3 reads TGTGCCACCAGTCCTGGGGGGAGCAATCAGCCCCAGCATTTT. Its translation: CATSPGGSNQPQHF.

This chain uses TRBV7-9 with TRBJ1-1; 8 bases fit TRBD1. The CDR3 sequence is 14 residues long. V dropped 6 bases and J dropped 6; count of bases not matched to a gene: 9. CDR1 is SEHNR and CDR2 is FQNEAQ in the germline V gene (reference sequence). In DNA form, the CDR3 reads TGTGCCAGCAGGATAACAACACAGGGGGCTGAAGCTTTCTTT. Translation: CASRITTQGAEAFF.

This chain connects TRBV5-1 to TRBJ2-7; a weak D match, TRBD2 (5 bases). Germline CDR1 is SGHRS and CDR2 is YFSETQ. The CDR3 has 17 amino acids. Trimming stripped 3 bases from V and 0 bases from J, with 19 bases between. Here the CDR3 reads CASSSRIRGLNSYEQYF. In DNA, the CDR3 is TGCGCCAGCAGCTCCAGAATACGGGGATTGAACTCCTACGAGCAGTACTTC.

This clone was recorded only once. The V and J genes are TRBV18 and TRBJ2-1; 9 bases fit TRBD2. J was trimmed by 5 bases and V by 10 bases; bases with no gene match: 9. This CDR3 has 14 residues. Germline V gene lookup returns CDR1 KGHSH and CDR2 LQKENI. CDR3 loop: CATSRLAGNNEQFF. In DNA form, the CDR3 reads TGTGCCACCTCCCGGCTAGCGGGGAACAATGAGCAGTTCTTC.

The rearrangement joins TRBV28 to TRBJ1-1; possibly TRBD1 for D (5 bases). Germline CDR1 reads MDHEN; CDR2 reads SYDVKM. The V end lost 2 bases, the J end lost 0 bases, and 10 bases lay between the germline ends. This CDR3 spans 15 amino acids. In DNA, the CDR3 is TGTGCCAGCAGTTTACTGGGGCTGATGAACACTGAAGCTTTCTTT. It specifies CASSLLGLMNTEAFF.

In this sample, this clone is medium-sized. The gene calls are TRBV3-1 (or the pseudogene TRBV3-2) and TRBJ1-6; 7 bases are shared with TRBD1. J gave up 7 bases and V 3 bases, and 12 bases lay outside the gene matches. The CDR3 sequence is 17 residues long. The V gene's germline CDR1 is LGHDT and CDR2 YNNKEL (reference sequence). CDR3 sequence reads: CASSHPGATGVNSPLHF. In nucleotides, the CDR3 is TGTGCCAGCAGCCACCCGGGGGCTACAGGGGTCAATTCACCCCTCCACTTT.

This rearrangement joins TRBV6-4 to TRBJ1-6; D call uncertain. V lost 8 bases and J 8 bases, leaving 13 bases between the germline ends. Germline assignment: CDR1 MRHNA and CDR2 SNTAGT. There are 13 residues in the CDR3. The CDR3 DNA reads TGTGCCAGCGGAGAAGCATGGGATTCACCCCTCCACTTT. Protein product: CASGEAWDSPLHF.

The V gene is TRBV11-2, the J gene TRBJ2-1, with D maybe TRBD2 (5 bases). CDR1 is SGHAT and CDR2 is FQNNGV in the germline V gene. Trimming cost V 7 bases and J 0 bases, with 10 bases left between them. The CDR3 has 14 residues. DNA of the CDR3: TGTGCCAGCACCGCCGGGGACTCCTACAATGAGCAGTTCTTC. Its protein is CASTAGDSYNEQFF.

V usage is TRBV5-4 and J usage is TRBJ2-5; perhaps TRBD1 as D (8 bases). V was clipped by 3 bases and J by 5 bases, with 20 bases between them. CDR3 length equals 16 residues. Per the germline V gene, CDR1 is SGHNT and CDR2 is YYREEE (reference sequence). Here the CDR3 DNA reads TGTGCCAGCAGCTCACCCCACAGGGGGGGAGAGGAGACCCAGTACTTC. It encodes CASSSPHRGGEETQYF.